A selection of T cell receptor beta chains follows, all from one sample in a study of T cells after yellow fever vaccination. TCRdb processed the 5' RACE reads anew with MiXCR; each CDR3 protein has one entry. This table holds about 130,000 distinct CDR3 sequences, more than 7.5% found once. Here the sequenced sample was CD8+ T cells sorted from PBMCs, taken on the day of the yellow fever booster vaccination. Receptors originate from a man between 18 and 35 years old who received the YFV17D yellow fever vaccine. The CDR3 runs from the conserved cysteine through the conserved F or W. The order of the fields is J gene, clone size, D gene, V gene, CDR3 protein, CDR3 DNA. A D gene is named only where the DNA matches it firmly. Clone sizes are given selectively: once, few, many, or a class where the clone is expanded.

TRBJ2-7,few,.,TRBV6-2/TRBV6-3,CASSEGNYEQYF,TGTGCCAGCAGTGAGGGGAACTACGAGCAGTACTTC
TRBJ1-5,few,.,TRBV7-2,CASSIGLYSNQPQHF,TGTGCCAGCAGCATTGGACTTTATAGCAATCAGCCCCAGCATTTT
TRBJ1-6,.,TRBD1,TRBV6-5,CASRRDRTGNSPLHF,TGTGCCAGCAGGAGGGACAGGACCGGGAATTCACCCCTCCACTTT
TRBJ1-2,few,.,TRBV6-2/TRBV6-3,CASSTSSTGGVGYTF,TGTGCCAGCTCTACATCGTCGACAGGAGGAGTGGGCTACACCTTC
TRBJ1-4,few,.,TRBV18,CASSPKQEGSSDEKLFF,TGTGCCAGCTCACCTAAGCAAGAGGGATCGTCTGATGAAAAACTGTTTTTT
TRBJ1-6,.,TRBD1,TRBV6-5,CASRGTGGPNSPLHF,TGTGCCAGCAGGGGGACAGGGGGACCGAATTCACCCCTCCACTTT
TRBJ2-3,many,TRBD2,TRBV28,CASSSSGGAGTDTQYF,TGTGCCAGCAGTTCAAGCGGGGGGGCCGGAACAGATACGCAGTATTTT
TRBJ1-4,few,TRBD1,TRBV4-1,CASSEGQGGKLFF,TGCGCCAGCAGCGAAGGACAGGGGGGGAAACTGTTTTTT
TRBJ2-2,.,TRBD2,TRBV7-8,CASFGLAGTGELFF,TGTGCCAGCTTCGGGCTAGCGGGCACCGGGGAGCTGTTTTTT
TRBJ1-1,few,.,TRBV7-9,CASSLNGGGHEAFF,TGTGCCAGCAGCTTAAATGGGGGCGGCCATGAAGCTTTCTTT
TRBJ2-3,.,TRBD2,TRBV18,CASSPGLASPDTQYF,TGTGCCAGCTCACCGGGACTAGCATCCCCAGATACGCAGTATTTT
TRBJ2-7,many,.,TRBV4-2,CASSQEGPGASYEQYF,TGTGCCAGCAGCCAAGAAGGTCCGGGGGCCTCCTACGAGCAGTACTTC
TRBJ2-1,few,.,TRBV7-9,CASSPPDSAYNEQFF,TGTGCCAGCAGCCCTCCGGACAGTGCCTACAATGAGCAGTTCTTC
TRBJ2-1,.,.,TRBV6-2/TRBV6-3,CASSYSTLLDEQFF,TGTGCCAGCAGTTACTCGACTCTCCTCGATGAGCAGTTCTTC
TRBJ2-2,.,.,TRBV5-6,CASSPPVGNTGELFF,TGTGCCAGCAGCCCCCCCGTAGGAAACACCGGGGAGCTGTTTTTT
TRBJ1-1,many,.,TRBV5-5,CASSPGPPGGTEAFF,TGTGCCAGCAGCCCTGGCCCTCCGGGTGGCACTGAAGCTTTCTTT
TRBJ2-2,.,.,TRBV7-3,CASSPGPPWSFTGELFF,TGTGCCAGCAGCCCAGGACCCCCCTGGTCGTTCACCGGGGAGCTGTTTTTT
TRBJ1-2,few,.,TRBV6-2/TRBV6-3,CAPKEEIHYGYTF,TGTGCCCCAAAGGAGGAGATACACTATGGCTACACCTTC
TRBJ2-1,.,.,TRBV7-2,CASSPRSLTMYNEQFF,TGTGCCAGCAGCCCAAGGTCACTAACAATGTACAATGAGCAGTTCTTC
TRBJ2-1,few,TRBD1,TRBV2,CAGEEGAGEQFF,TGTGCCGGCGAAGAGGGGGCGGGTGAGCAGTTCTTC
TRBJ1-6,.,TRBD1,TRBV18,CASFSGTGYSPLHF,TGTGCCAGCTTCTCCGGGACAGGGTATTCACCCCTCCACTTT
TRBJ1-2,once,.,TRBV12-3/TRBV12-4,CASSLGPVGYGYTF,TGTGCCAGCAGTTTGGGGCCGGTCGGCTATGGCTACACCTTC
TRBJ1-5,.,.,TRBV4-1,CASQDGSSNQPQHF,TGCGCCAGTCAAGACGGGAGTAGCAATCAGCCCCAGCATTTT
TRBJ2-5,.,TRBD2,TRBV10-2,CASLWTGGRLETQYF,TGCGCCAGCCTATGGACGGGAGGGAGGCTAGAGACCCAGTACTTC
TRBJ1-6,many,.,TRBV6-5,CASSPASYNSPLHF,TGTGCCAGCAGCCCCGCCTCCTATAATTCACCCCTCCACTTT
TRBJ2-5,few,.,TRBV7-2,CASSLGVDGTQYF,TGTGCCAGCAGCTTAGGGGTCGACGGGACCCAGTACTTC
TRBJ2-1,many,TRBD2,TRBV6-2/TRBV6-3,CASSLWRGTRYNEQFF,TGTGCCAGCAGTTTGTGGCGGGGGACCCGCTACAATGAGCAGTTCTTC
TRBJ2-1,few,TRBD2,TRBV6-2/TRBV6-3,CASSYSPLAGGGEQFF,TGTGCCAGCAGTTACTCTCCCCTAGCGGGGGGGGGTGAGCAGTTCTTC
TRBJ2-2,.,.,TRBV4-1,CASSQAYTGELFF,TGCGCCAGCAGCCAAGCCTATACCGGGGAGCTGTTTTTT
TRBJ1-6,.,TRBD1,TRBV28,CAIQTGGSYNSPLHF,TGTGCCATACAGACAGGGGGGTCCTATAATTCACCCCTCCACTTT
TRBJ2-7,many,TRBD2,TRBV7-9,CASSYNPGLADLREQYF,TGTGCCAGCAGCTACAATCCGGGACTAGCTGATTTGAGGGAGCAGTACTTC
TRBJ2-5,.,TRBD1,TRBV4-3,CASSQEWFVQGALETQYF,TGCGCCAGCAGCCAAGAGTGGTTCGTACAGGGGGCGCTGGAGACCCAGTACTTC
TRBJ2-7,.,.,TRBV20-1,CSARDGRTVHNSYEQYF,TGCAGTGCTAGAGACGGGAGGACAGTCCATAACTCCTACGAGCAGTACTTC
TRBJ2-3,.,TRBD2,TRBV12-3/TRBV12-4,CASRSGGPTDTQYF,TGTGCCAGCAGGAGCGGGGGACCCACAGATACGCAGTATTTT
TRBJ2-7,few,.,TRBV4-2,CASSQEGGGTAYEQYF,TGTGCCAGCAGCCAAGAGGGAGGCGGGACTGCGTACGAGCAGTACTTC
TRBJ2-6,few,.,TRBV5-1,CASSSWPSGANVLTF,TGCGCCAGCAGCTCCTGGCCCTCTGGGGCCAACGTCCTGACTTTC
TRBJ2-2,.,TRBD2,TRBV5-4,CASSLGSGGPAGELFF,TGTGCCAGCAGCTTGGGTAGCGGGGGGCCCGCCGGGGAGCTGTTTTTT
TRBJ2-1,.,TRBD2,TRBV6-2/TRBV6-3,CASSSPVAGGDYNEQFF,TGTGCCAGCAGTTCCCCCGTAGCGGGGGGAGACTACAATGAGCAGTTCTTC
TRBJ1-2,.,TRBD1,TRBV7-9,CASSSPGQGVSNYGYTF,TGTGCCAGCAGCTCTCCGGGACAGGGGGTCTCTAACTATGGCTACACCTTC
TRBJ1-2,few,.,TRBV6-5,CASSYGPRLGGYTF,TGTGCCAGCAGTTACGGCCCCAGACTCGGGGGCTACACCTTC
TRBJ1-2,.,.,TRBV6-2/TRBV6-3,CASSPAYGYTF,TGTGCCAGCAGTCCGGCTTATGGCTACACCTTC
TRBJ1-3,.,.,TRBV9,CASSVGGATGNTIYF,TGTGCCAGCAGCGTAGGTGGGGCAACTGGAAACACCATATATTTT
TRBJ1-5,few,.,TRBV4-1,CASSQEGAGNNQPQHF,TGCGCCAGCAGCCAAGAAGGGGCTGGGAACAATCAGCCCCAGCATTTT
TRBJ1-4,few,TRBD1,TRBV12-3/TRBV12-4,CASSFLGGTGGSEKLFF,TGTGCCAGCAGTTTCTTGGGCGGAACAGGGGGTAGTGAAAAACTGTTTTTT
TRBJ1-1,few,.,TRBV7-9,CASGRTEAFF,TGTGCCAGCGGCAGGACTGAAGCTTTCTTT
TRBJ2-3,few,.,TRBV24-1,CATSSRDTQYF,TGTGCCACCAGTTCTCGGGATACGCAGTATTTT
TRBJ2-1,few,.,TRBV27,CASRAQNSYNEQFF,TGTGCCAGCAGAGCCCAGAACTCCTACAATGAGCAGTTCTTC
TRBJ2-2,few,TRBD2,TRBV6-2/TRBV6-3,CASTHGPKREINTGELFF,TGTGCCAGCACCCACGGTCCAAAGCGGGAGATAAACACCGGGGAGCTGTTTTTT
TRBJ1-1,.,.,TRBV7-8,CASSLGRVEAFF,TGTGCCAGCAGCTTAGGACGGGTTGAAGCTTTCTTT
TRBJ2-2,.,.,TRBV14,CASSALITGELFF,TGTGCCAGCAGCGCACTTATAACCGGGGAGCTGTTTTTT
TRBJ2-3,many,TRBD2,TRBV4-3,CASSQVGLAGDTQYF,TGCGCCAGCAGCCAAGTCGGACTAGCGGGGGATACGCAGTATTTT
TRBJ2-5,.,.,TRBV19,CASRRRPQETQYF,TGTGCCAGTAGAAGGCGTCCGCAAGAGACCCAGTACTTC
TRBJ2-3,.,TRBD1,TRBV20-1,CSASLDRGRADTQYF,TGCAGTGCTAGCCTAGACAGGGGAAGGGCAGATACGCAGTATTTT
TRBJ2-7,few,.,TRBV4-1,CASSQGAGPYEQYF,TGCGCCAGCAGCCAAGGGGCAGGGCCCTACGAGCAGTACTTC
TRBJ2-1,once,.,TRBV5-1,CASSLTGFGDEQFF,TGCGCCAGCAGCTTGACTGGGTTTGGAGATGAGCAGTTCTTC